The 32 T cell receptor beta chains reported below all come from one sample, sequenced in a study of blood T cell repertoires in COVID-19. Sequencing used immunoSEQ multiplex PCR; TCRdb keeps in-frame clones, though not all of them. The sample includes tens of thousands of clones, around 91% of them seen just once. Specimen: peripheral blood. Every receptor here comes from an older woman with COVID-19, enrolled during active disease.

The chain uses TRBV18 and TRBJ1-2; D gene ambiguous. Germline loops: CDR1 KGHSH, CDR2 LQKENI. This CDR3 has 12 amino acids. V was trimmed by 5 bases and J by 4 bases, leaving 8 bases between them. The CDR3, as DNA: TGTGCCAGCTCAGCAGATATCTATGGCTACACCTTC. Translated, it gives CASSADIYGYTF. Complete variable domain (other parts from reference TRBV18 and TRBJ1-2): NAGVMQNPRHLVRRRGQEARLRCSPMKGHSHVYWYRQLPEEGLKFMVYLQKENIIDESGMPKERFSAEFPKEGPSILRIQQVVRGDSAAYFCASSADIYGYTFGSGTRLTVV.

The V gene is TRBV4-1, the J gene TRBJ2-4, with D maybe TRBD1 (5 bases). Per the germline V gene, CDR1 is MGHRA and CDR2 is YSYEKL. Trimming shortened V by 4 bases and J by 1 base, and 14 bases separated the two germline ends. The CDR3 runs 16 residues. Written as DNA, the CDR3 is TGCGCCAGCAGCCGTTCTGGGGCGGAGGCCAAAAACATTCAGTACTTC. It translates to CASSRSGAEAKNIQYF.

Comment on this clone: Mismatch with germline at one junction end may stem from a read error. The rearrangement links TRBV6-2 or TRBV6-3 to TRBJ2-7; 10 bases are shared with TRBD1. CDR3 length equals 15 residues. The germline V gene has CDR1 MNHEY and CDR2 SVGEGT. CDR3 region: CASNYPGTGVYEQYF. The CDR3 DNA reads TGTGCCAGCAATTACCCCGGGACAGGGGTATACGAGCAGTACTTC.

The V gene is TRBV6-1, the J gene TRBJ2-3; 7 nucleotides match TRBD2. Germline CDR1 and CDR2: MNHNS and SASEGT. CDR3 length equals 16 residues. V lost 2 bases and J lost 1; bases outside the gene matches: 6. CDR3 coding DNA: TGTGCCAGCAGTGAACTAGGTGGGAGGGGCACAGATACGCAGTATTTT. Encoded protein: CASSELGGRGTDTQYF.

DNA for the CDR3: TGTGCCAGCAGCTTGGACAGGGGGCAGGTCGGGGAGCTGTTTTTT. Residues: CASSLDRGQVGELFF. The J gene is TRBJ2-2, the V gene TRBV5-6, with TRBD1 matching over 9 bases. There are 15 residues in the CDR3. Germline V gene data show CDR1 as SGHDT and CDR2 as YYEEEE. V lost 0 bases and J lost 7; bases outside the gene matches: 4. The full variable domain, with the rest looked up from reference TRBV5-6 and TRBJ2-2, is DAGVTQSPTHLIKTRGQQVTLRCSPKSGHDTVSWYQQALGQGPQFIFQYYEEEERQRGNFPDRFSGHQFPNYSSELNVNALLLGDSALYLCASSLDRGQVGELFFGEGSRLTVL.

The V gene is TRBV7-2, the J gene TRBJ2-3, with 9 bases that match TRBD2. The V and J ends lost 1 base and 2 bases, in that order; junction bases with no gene match: 7. The germline V gene encodes CDR1 SGHTA and CDR2 FQGNSA. The CDR3 loop spans 17 amino acids. The chain's CDR3 is CASSLEHLAGNTDTQYF. The CDR3 bases are TGTGCCAGCAGCTTAGAGCACCTAGCGGGAAACACAGATACGCAGTATTTT.

V is TRBV3-1 (or the pseudogene TRBV3-2) and J is TRBJ2-1; possibly TRBD1 for D (5 bases). CDR3 length: 15 amino acids. Trimming took off 0 bases at V and 3 bases at J, with 9 bases between the two ends. Germline CDR1 and CDR2: LGHDT and YNNKEL (reference sequence). The DNA for the CDR3 is TGTGCCAGCAGCCAAGATAGGGGAAACTACAATGAGCAGTTCTTC. This sequence encodes CASSQDRGNYNEQFF.

The V gene is TRBV11-2, the J gene TRBJ2-1; a possible D gene is TRBD2 (7 bases). Looked up from germline, CDR1 is SGHAT and CDR2 is FQNNGV. The CDR3 runs 17 residues. V gave up 6 bases and J gave up 2 bases, with 20 bases separating them. The CDR3 spells CASSPPTARGPYNEQFF. DNA of the CDR3: TGTGCCAGCAGTCCTCCAACCGCGCGGGGGCCCTACAATGAGCAGTTCTTC.

The chain joins TRBV7-6 to TRBJ2-3; TRBD1 matches 7 bases. Germline V gene sequence: CDR1 SGHVS, CDR2 FNYEAQ. Losses at the gene ends were 5 bases for V and 0 bases for J; bases not matched to a gene: 5. The CDR3 has 15 residues. This CDR3 is CASSHRGSSTDTQYF. The CDR3 bases are TGTGCCAGCAGCCACAGGGGTTCTAGCACAGATACGCAGTATTTT.

Written as DNA, the CDR3 is TGTGCCAGCAGTTACAACAATGCCGAGCAGTACTTC. Protein sequence: CASSYNNAEQYF. The gene calls are TRBV6-6 and TRBJ2-7; D unresolved. Germline CDR1 MNHNY, CDR2 SVGAGI (reference sequence). The CDR3 runs 12 residues. V dropped 2 bases and J dropped 6 bases, with 8 bases sitting between them.

CDR3 protein: CASHPTTGATNEKLFF. CDR3 bases: TGTGCCAGCCACCCCACCACCGGTGCAACTAATGAAAAACTGTTTTTT. J is TRBJ1-4 and V is TRBV28; D is undetermined. This CDR3 comprises 16 residues. Trimming left V 8 bases short and J 0 bases short, with 16 bases between. From germline, CDR1 is MDHEN and CDR2 SYDVKM.

The chain joins TRBV9 to TRBJ2-2; D is unclear. The V and J ends lost 4 bases and 0 bases respectively, with 13 bases between them. CDR1 and CDR2 from the germline V gene are SGDLS and YYNGEE. There are 16 residues in the CDR3. Written as DNA, the CDR3 is TGTGCCAGCAGCCCAAGCGCACTACCGAACACCGGGGAGCTGTTTTTT. It yields the protein CASSPSALPNTGELFF.

The chain joins TRBV19 to TRBJ2-3, with TRBD2 matching 11 bases. The V gene's germline CDR1 is LNHDA and CDR2 SQIVND (reference sequence). J gave up 6 bases and V 7 bases, and 6 bases lay outside the gene matches. CDR3 length equals 14 residues. CDR3: CASKTSGSSDTQYF. In DNA form, the CDR3 reads TGTGCCAGTAAAACTAGCGGGAGTTCGGATACGCAGTATTTT. The entire variable domain, with the rest obtained from reference TRBV19 and TRBJ2-3, is as follows: DGGITQSPKYLFRKEGQNVTLSCEQNLNHDAMYWYRQDPGQGLRLIYYSQIVNDFQKGDIAEGYSVSREKKESFPLTVTSAQKNPTAFYLCASKTSGSSDTQYFGPGTRLTVL.

The chain is built from TRBV28 and TRBJ1-4, with a possible D match to TRBD1 (6 bases). The CDR3 sequence is 15 residues long. Germline lookup yields CDR1 MDHEN and CDR2 SYDVKM. Deletions cut 6 bases from V and 4 bases from J, with 15 bases between. This chain's CDR3 is CASRRGGALNEKLFF. For the CDR3, the DNA is TGTGCCAGCAGGCGAGGGGGGGCCCTTAATGAAAAACTGTTTTTT.

This rearrangement joins TRBV4-2 to TRBJ2-7, with TRBD2 as a possible D gene (6 bases). CDR1 is LGHNA and CDR2 is YNFKEQ in the germline V gene. With 1 base removed from V and 2 bases from J, the gap between germline ends came to 12 bases. The CDR3 is made up of 15 amino acids. CDR3 sequence (DNA): TGTGCCAGCAGCCAAGGTCCAGGAGGGCCCTACGAGCAGTACTTC. Translated, it gives CASSQGPGGPYEQYF.

The chain combines TRBV30 with TRBJ1-4; D is perhaps TRBD1 (6 bases). The CDR3 extends over 14 amino acids. Trimming removed 2 bases at V and 5 bases at J, with 12 bases between. Germline CDR1 GTSNPN, CDR2 SVGIG (reference sequence). CDR3 nucleotide sequence: TGTGCCTGGAGTACGGGGACAAGGAATGAAAAACTGTTTTTT. Amino acids: CAWSTGTRNEKLFF.

The V call is TRBV27, the J call TRBJ2-3; D possibly corresponds to TRBD2 (6 bases). Trimming removed 5 bases at V and 4 bases at J, with 13 bases between. The length of the CDR3 is 14 residues. Per the germline V gene, CDR1 is MNHEY and CDR2 is SMNVEV (reference sequence). The CDR3 DNA reads TGTGCCAGCAGTCCGCGGACTACACCAGATACGCAGTATTTT. Amino acid sequence: CASSPRTTPDTQYF.

The chain recombines TRBV7-8 with TRBJ2-1; 8 nucleotides line up with TRBD1. The CDR3 contains 15 residues. With 5 bases clipped from V and 5 bases from J, the junction kept 8 bases outside the gene matches. Germline V gives CDR1 SGHVS, CDR2 FQNEAQ. CDR3 DNA sequence: TGTGCCAGCAGCCCCGGGACAGGATTAAACAATGAGCAGTTCTTC. As protein: CASSPGTGLNNEQFF. The full variable domain, rest sourced from reference TRBV7-8 and TRBJ2-1, is GAGVSQSPRYKVAKRGQDVALRCDPISGHVSLFWYQQALGQGPEFLTYFQNEAQLDKSGLPSDRFFAERPEGSVSTLKIQRTQQEDSAVYLCASSPGTGLNNEQFFGPGTRLTVL.

This sequence joins TRBV19 and TRBJ1-4; no clear D. The V gene lost 6 bases and the J gene lost 7 bases, with 9 bases spanning the gap. There are 12 residues in the CDR3. Germline CDR1 and CDR2: LNHDA and SQIVND (reference sequence). The CDR3 DNA reads as TGTGCCAGTAGCCGAGGAGGTGAAAAACTGTTTTTT. It encodes CASSRGGEKLFF.

This clone was recorded only once. The CDR3 loop is CASSLVPPSSGDRFYEQYF. In nucleotides, the CDR3 is TGTGCCAGCAGCTTAGTACCACCTTCTAGCGGGGATAGATTCTACGAGCAGTACTTC. The chain carries TRBV11-3 and TRBJ2-7; TRBD2 matches 9 bases. The CDR3 has 19 amino acids. Germline values: CDR1 SGHNT, CDR2 YENEEA. With 1 base clipped from V and 3 bases from J, the junction kept 16 bases outside the gene matches.

This chain connects TRBV13 to TRBJ2-6, with D perhaps TRBD1 (5 bases). The V end lost 5 bases, the J end lost 2 bases, and 10 bases lay between the germline ends. In germline, CDR1 is PRHDT, CDR2 FYEKMQ (reference sequence). The length of the CDR3 is 15 residues. The CDR3 protein is CASSLRGPGANVLTF. The DNA for the CDR3 is TGTGCCAGCAGCCTAAGGGGCCCTGGGGCCAACGTCCTGACTTTC.

This clone was seen more than once but under ten times. The chain has TRBV12-3 or TRBV12-4 and TRBJ1-1; D is unresolved. The CDR3 is 12 residues long. V was trimmed by 6 bases and J by 4 bases, leaving 9 bases between them. CDR3 amino acids: CASREGATEAFF. The CDR3 region has the DNA TGTGCCAGCAGGGAGGGAGCCACTGAAGCTTTCTTT.

The chain has TRBV4-2 and TRBJ2-7, with 10 bases aligning to TRBD2. Germline CDR1 LGHNA, CDR2 YNFKEQ. The V and J ends lost 4 bases and 5 bases, in that order; junction bases with no gene match: 14. CDR3 length: 17 residues. CDR3 coding DNA: TGTGCCAGCAGCCCCAATTGGGCTCTAGCGGGAGAGGACGAGCAGTACTTC. Its translation: CASSPNWALAGEDEQYF.

V gene TRBV13 combines with J gene TRBJ2-3; D is perhaps TRBD2 (5 bases). The CDR3 spans 18 residues. V shed 2 bases and J shed 2 bases, with 20 bases lying between them. CDR1 is PRHDT and CDR2 is FYEKMQ in the germline V gene (reference sequence). The CDR3 sequence: CASSLSLRGNRYTDTQYF. CDR3 in DNA: TGTGCCAGCAGCTTAAGTCTTCGGGGAAACAGATACACAGATACGCAGTATTTT.

This chain uses TRBV6-6 with TRBJ2-1, with 9 bases aligning to TRBD2. CDR3 length equals 15 residues. V lost 6 bases to trimming and J lost 1 base; unmatched junction nucleotides: 4. Germline loops: CDR1 MNHNY, CDR2 SVGAGI (reference sequence). The CDR3 loop is CASSPSGTSYNEQFF. CDR3 nucleotides: TGTGCCAGCAGCCCTAGCGGGACTTCCTACAATGAGCAGTTCTTC.

V is TRBV30 and J is TRBJ2-2; D remains ambiguous. V was cut by 4 bases and J by 2 bases, with 8 bases left in between. Germline V gene sequence: CDR1 GTSNPN, CDR2 SVGIG (reference sequence). This CDR3 is built from 13 residues. The CDR3 loop is CAWTILNTGELFF. DNA of the CDR3: TGTGCCTGGACTATCCTTAACACCGGGGAGCTGTTTTTT.

CDR3 nucleotide sequence: TGTGCCAGTAGTCCGGGACAGGCCCACTCTGGGGCCAACGTCCTGACTTTC. Residues: CASSPGQAHSGANVLTF. The rearrangement links TRBV19 to TRBJ2-6, with 8 bases matching TRBD1. Germline-derived CDR1 and CDR2 are LNHDA and SQIVND (reference sequence). This CDR3 region has 17 residues. With 5 bases clipped from V and 0 bases from J, the junction kept 6 bases outside the gene matches.

V usage is TRBV3-1 (or the pseudogene TRBV3-2) and J usage is TRBJ1-2; a possible D gene is TRBD1 (5 bases). The V gene's germline CDR1 is LGHDT and CDR2 YNNKEL (reference sequence). V was clipped by 4 bases and J by 7 bases, with 19 bases between them. The CDR3 consists of 15 residues. The CDR3: CASSLQRPGDSGYTF. The CDR3 DNA reads as TGTGCCAGCAGCCTTCAACGCCCGGGGGACTCTGGCTACACCTTC.

The J gene is TRBJ1-5, the V gene TRBV6-4; 7 bases line up with TRBD1. CDR1 MRHNA and CDR2 SNTAGT come from the germline V gene. The CDR3 spans 16 residues. V gave up 2 bases and J gave up 2 bases; unmatched junction bases: 6. The CDR3 here is CASSDPYRGGNQPQHF. The DNA of the CDR3 is TGTGCCAGCAGTGACCCTTACAGGGGTGGCAATCAGCCCCAGCATTTT.

The chain recombines TRBV6-2 or TRBV6-3 with TRBJ1-5; weak D call: TRBD1 (6 bases). Germline assignment: CDR1 MNHEY and CDR2 SVGEGT. The CDR3 totals 13 residues. With 5 bases removed from V and 7 bases from J, the gap between germline ends came to 12 bases. The CDR3 region is CASSTQGLQPQHF. The CDR3 region has the DNA TGTGCCAGCAGTACACAGGGTCTCCAGCCCCAGCATTTT.

The chain joins TRBV5-1 to TRBJ2-2, with 8 bases aligning to TRBD1. Germline assignment: CDR1 SGHRS and CDR2 YFSETQ. The CDR3 has 16 amino acids. V shed 1 base, J shed 3 bases, and the junction held 5 bases outside the gene matches. DNA of the CDR3: TGCGCCAGCAGCTTGTCGGCAGGGGGCTACACCGGGGAGCTGTTTTTT. Protein: CASSLSAGGYTGELFF.

CDR3 nucleotides: TGTGCCAGCTCATCCAAAACGGACAGGGTTGGGACTGAAGCTTTCTTT. Amino acids: CASSSKTDRVGTEAFF. This chain connects TRBV18 to TRBJ1-1, with TRBD1 identical over 8 bases. From germline, CDR1 is KGHSH and CDR2 LQKENI. The V gene end was trimmed by 5 bases and the J gene end by 5 bases; junction bases not matched to a gene: 13. CDR3 length: 16 residues.